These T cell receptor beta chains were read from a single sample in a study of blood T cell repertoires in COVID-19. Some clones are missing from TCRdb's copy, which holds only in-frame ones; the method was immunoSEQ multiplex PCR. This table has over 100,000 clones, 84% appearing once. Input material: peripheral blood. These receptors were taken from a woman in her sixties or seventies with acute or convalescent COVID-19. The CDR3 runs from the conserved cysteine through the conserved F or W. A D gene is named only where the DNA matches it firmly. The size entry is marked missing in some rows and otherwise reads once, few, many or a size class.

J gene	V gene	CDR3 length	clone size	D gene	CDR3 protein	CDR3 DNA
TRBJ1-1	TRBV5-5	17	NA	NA	CASSLDVGRVMNTEAFF	TGTGCCAGCAGCTTGGATGTTGGGAGGGTCATGAACACTGAAGCTTTCTTT
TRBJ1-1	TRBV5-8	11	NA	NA	CASRQEWGAFF	TGTGCCAGCAGACAGGAGTGGGGAGCTTTCTTT
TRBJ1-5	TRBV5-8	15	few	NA	CASSSGMVGNQPQHF	TGTGCCAGCAGCTCGGGGATGGTGGGCAATCAGCCCCAGCATTTT
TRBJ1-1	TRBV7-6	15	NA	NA	CASSPNTGMNTEAFF	TGTGCCAGCAGCCCGAACACAGGGATGAACACTGAAGCTTTCTTT
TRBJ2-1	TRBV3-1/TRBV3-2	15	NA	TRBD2	CASSQANGGYNEQFF	TGTGCCAGCAGCCAAGCCAACGGGGGGTACAATGAGCAGTTCTTC
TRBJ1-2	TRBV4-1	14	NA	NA	CASSQDLIGRGYTF	TGCGCCAGCAGCCAAGATCTAATAGGGAGAGGCTACACCTTC
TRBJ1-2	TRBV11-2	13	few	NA	CASSLAGGGGYTF	TGTGCCAGCAGCTTAGCGGGGGGCGGTGGCTACACCTTC
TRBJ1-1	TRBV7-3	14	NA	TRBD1	CASSRTGRNTEAFF	TGTGCCAGCAGTCGGACAGGGCGGAACACTGAAGCTTTCTTT
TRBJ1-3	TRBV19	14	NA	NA	CASPTGTARNTIYF	TGTGCCAGCCCCACCGGAACAGCTCGAAACACCATATATTTT
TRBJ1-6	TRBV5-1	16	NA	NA	CASSLSVGQSNSPLHF	TGCGCCAGCAGCTTGTCCGTCGGACAGTCCAATTCACCCCTCCACTTT
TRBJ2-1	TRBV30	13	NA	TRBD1	CAWRRGQGNEQFF	TGTGCCTGGCGACGGGGACAGGGAAATGAGCAGTTCTTC
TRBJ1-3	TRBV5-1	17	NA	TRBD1	CASSLVTGAPSGNTIYF	TGCGCCAGCAGCTTGGTAACAGGGGCCCCCTCTGGAAACACCATATATTTT
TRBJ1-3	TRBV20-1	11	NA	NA	CSARAGNTIYF	TGCAGTGCTAGAGCGGGAAACACCATATATTTT
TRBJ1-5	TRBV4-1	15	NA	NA	CASSQDGQGGQPQHF	TGCGCCAGCAGCCAAGACGGGCAGGGAGGTCAGCCCCAGCATTTT
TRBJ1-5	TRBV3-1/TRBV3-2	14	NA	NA	CASSQGGGNQPQHF	TGTGCCAGCAGCCAAGGAGGAGGCAATCAGCCCCAGCATTTT
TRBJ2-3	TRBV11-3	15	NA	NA	CASARTRGGIDTQYF	TGTGCCAGCGCCAGGACTAGAGGGGGAATAGATACGCAGTATTTT
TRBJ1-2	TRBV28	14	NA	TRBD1	CASSLGDRVKGYTF	TGTGCCAGCAGTTTAGGGGACAGGGTGAAGGGCTACACCTTC
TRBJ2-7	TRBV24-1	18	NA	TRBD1	CATGPISVLTGPIYEQYF	TGTGCCACCGGCCCAATTTCGGTATTGACAGGGCCTATCTACGAGCAGTACTTC
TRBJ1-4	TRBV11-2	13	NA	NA	CASSASGYEKLFF	TGTGCCAGCAGCGCGTCAGGGTATGAAAAACTGTTTTTT
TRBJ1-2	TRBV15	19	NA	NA	CATSRAMGASRGLLYGYTF	TGTGCCACCAGCAGAGCCATGGGGGCGTCCAGGGGCCTTCTCTATGGCTACACCTTC
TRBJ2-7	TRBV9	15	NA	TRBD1	CASSAGQGLSYEQYF	TGTGCCAGCAGCGCGGGACAGGGCCTCTCCTACGAGCAGTACTTC
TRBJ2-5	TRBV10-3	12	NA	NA	CALSSGDETQYF	TGTGCCCTAAGCTCAGGGGATGAGACCCAGTACTTC
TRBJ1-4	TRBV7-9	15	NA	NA	CASSGYSGRGEKLFF	TGTGCCAGCAGCGGATACTCAGGCCGGGGTGAAAAACTGTTTTTT
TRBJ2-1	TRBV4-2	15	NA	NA	CASSPTVSSYNEQFF	TGTGCCAGCAGCCCCACAGTCTCATCCTACAATGAGCAGTTCTTC
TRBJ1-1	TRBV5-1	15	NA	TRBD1	CASRAGGAGNTEAFF	TGCGCCAGCAGGGCAGGGGGAGCGGGGAACACTGAAGCTTTCTTT
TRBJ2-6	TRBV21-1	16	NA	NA	CASSTYYQVGANVLTF	TGTGCCAGCAGCACCTATTACCAGGTTGGGGCCAACGTCCTGACTTTC
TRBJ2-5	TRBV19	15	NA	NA	CASSMSGQKQETQYF	TGTGCCAGTAGTATGTCTGGGCAGAAACAAGAGACCCAGTACTTC
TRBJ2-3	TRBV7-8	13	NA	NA	CASSLTSRDTQYF	TGTGCCAGCAGCTTAACATCAAGAGATACGCAGTATTTT
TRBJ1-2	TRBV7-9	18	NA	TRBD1	CASSITGTGVLANYGYTF	TGTGCCAGCAGCATTACCGGGACAGGGGTCCTAGCTAACTATGGCTACACCTTC
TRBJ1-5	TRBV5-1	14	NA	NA	CASSVRGGNQPQHF	TGCGCCAGCAGCGTCAGGGGAGGGAATCAGCCCCAGCATTTT
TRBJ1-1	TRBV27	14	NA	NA	CASSSWREGTEAFF	TGTGCCAGCAGTTCGTGGCGTGAGGGCACTGAAGCTTTCTTT
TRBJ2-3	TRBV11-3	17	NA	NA	CASSLDFGAGAGDTQYF	TGTGCCAGCAGCTTAGATTTTGGGGCGGGGGCAGGGGATACGCAGTATTTT
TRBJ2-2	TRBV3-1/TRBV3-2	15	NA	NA	CASSRAGVTTGELFF	TGTGCCAGCAGCCGGGCAGGGGTGACCACCGGGGAGCTGTTTTTT
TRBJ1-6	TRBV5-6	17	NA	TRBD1	CASSHGPGQGASSPLHF	TGTGCCAGCAGCCACGGGCCGGGACAGGGGGCCAGCTCACCCCTCCACTTT
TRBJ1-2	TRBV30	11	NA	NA	CALVANYGYTF	TGTGCCTTGGTAGCTAACTATGGCTACACCTTC
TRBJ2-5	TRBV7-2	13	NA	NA	CASSREGWETRYF	TGTGCCAGCAGCCGCGAGGGCTGGGAGACCCGGTACTTC
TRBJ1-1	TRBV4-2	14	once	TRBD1	CASSQVENLQGIVF	TGTGCCAGCAGCCAAGTAGAAAATTTACAGGGGATCGTCTTT
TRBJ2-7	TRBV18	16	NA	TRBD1	CASSPSTGEGSYEQYF	TGTGCCAGCTCACCCTCAACAGGGGAAGGGTCCTACGAGCAGTACTTC
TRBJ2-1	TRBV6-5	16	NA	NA	CASSSLSEGSYNEQFF	TGTGCCAGCAGTTCCCTATCTGAGGGCTCCTACAATGAGCAGTTCTTC
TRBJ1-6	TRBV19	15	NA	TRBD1	CASSALARQGAPLHF	TGTGCCAGTAGTGCCCTGGCTCGACAGGGTGCGCCCCTCCACTTT
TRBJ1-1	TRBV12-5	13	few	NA	CASGLSGANEAFF	TGTGCTAGTGGTTTGTCAGGGGCTAATGAAGCTTTCTTT
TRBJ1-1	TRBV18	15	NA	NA	CASSPNRNSKLEAFF	TGTGCCAGCTCACCAAATCGTAACAGCAAACTTGAAGCTTTCTTT
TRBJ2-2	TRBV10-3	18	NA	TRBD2	CAISPSGGSSIDTGELFF	TGTGCCATCAGCCCTAGCGGGGGGTCCTCAATCGACACCGGGGAGCTGTTTTTT
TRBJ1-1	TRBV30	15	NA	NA	CAWIPGGMGETEAFF	TGTGCCTGGATCCCGGGGGGGATGGGGGAAACTGAAGCTTTCTTT
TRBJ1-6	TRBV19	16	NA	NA	CASSPQASSYNSPLHF	TGTGCCAGTAGCCCTCAGGCAAGCTCCTATAATTCACCCCTCCACTTT
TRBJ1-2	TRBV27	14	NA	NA	CASRTVGANYGYTF	TGTGCCAGCAGAACTGTGGGGGCGAACTATGGCTACACCTTC
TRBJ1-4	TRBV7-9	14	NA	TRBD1	CASSLKGAHEKLFF	TGTGCCAGCAGCTTAAAGGGGGCCCACGAAAAACTGTTTTTT
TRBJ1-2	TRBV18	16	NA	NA	CASSPLAGEYNYGYTF	TGTGCCAGCTCACCGCTCGCAGGGGAATATAACTATGGCTACACCTTC
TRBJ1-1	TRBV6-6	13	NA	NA	CASSQPIGAEAFF	TGTGCCAGCAGCCAGCCTATCGGGGCTGAAGCTTTCTTT
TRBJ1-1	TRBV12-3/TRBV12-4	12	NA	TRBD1	CASSSQQGLAFF	TGTGCCAGCAGTTCGCAACAGGGGCTGGCTTTCTTT
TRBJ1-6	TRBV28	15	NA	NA	CASNGQSLGGSPLHF	TGTGCCAGCAACGGGCAGTCCCTCGGGGGTTCACCCCTCCACTTT
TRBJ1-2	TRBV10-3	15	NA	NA	CAISDLGSGVYGYTF	TGTGCCATCAGTGATCTAGGGTCAGGGGTCTATGGCTACACCTTC
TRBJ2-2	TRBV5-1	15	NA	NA	CASSPGTRTTGELFF	TGCGCCAGCAGCCCAGGGACTCGAACCACCGGGGAGCTGTTTTTT
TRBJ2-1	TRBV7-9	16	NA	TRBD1	CASSFGGDRGTGEQFF	TGTGCCAGCAGCTTCGGTGGTGACAGGGGGACTGGTGAGCAGTTCTTC
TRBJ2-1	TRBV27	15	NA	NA	CASSWLVGGRNEQFF	TGTGCCAGCAGTTGGCTGGTCGGGGGTCGAAATGAGCAGTTCTTC
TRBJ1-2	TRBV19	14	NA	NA	CASSIARGDRVDTF	TGTGCCAGTAGTATCGCCAGGGGCGACAGAGTTGACACCTTC
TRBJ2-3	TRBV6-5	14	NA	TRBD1	CASSYDRGPDTQYF	TGTGCCAGCAGTTACGACAGGGGCCCAGATACGCAGTATTTT
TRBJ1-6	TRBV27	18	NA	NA	CASSLSYGKSSYNSPLHF	TGTGCCAGCAGTTTATCGTACGGGAAGAGCTCCTATAATTCACCCCTCCACTTT
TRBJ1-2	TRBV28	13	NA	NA	CASSPTDFYGYTF	TGTGCCAGCAGCCCGACAGACTTCTATGGCTACACCTTC
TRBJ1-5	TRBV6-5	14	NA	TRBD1	CATRGQGSNQPQHF	TGTGCCACCCGAGGACAGGGCAGCAATCAGCCCCAGCATTTT